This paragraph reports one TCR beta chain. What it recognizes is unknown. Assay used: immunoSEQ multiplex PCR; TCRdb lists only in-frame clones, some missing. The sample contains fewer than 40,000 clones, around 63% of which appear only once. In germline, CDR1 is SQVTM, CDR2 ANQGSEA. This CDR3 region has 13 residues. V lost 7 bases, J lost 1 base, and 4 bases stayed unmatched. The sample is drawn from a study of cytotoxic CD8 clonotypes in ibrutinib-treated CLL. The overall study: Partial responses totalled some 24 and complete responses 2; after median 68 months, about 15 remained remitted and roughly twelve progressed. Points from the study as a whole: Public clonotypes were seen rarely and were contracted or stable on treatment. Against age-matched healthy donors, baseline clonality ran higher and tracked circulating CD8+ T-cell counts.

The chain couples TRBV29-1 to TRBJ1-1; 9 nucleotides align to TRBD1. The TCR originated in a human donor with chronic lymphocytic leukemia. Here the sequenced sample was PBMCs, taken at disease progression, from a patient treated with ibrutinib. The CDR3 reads CSAVGQGNTEAFF. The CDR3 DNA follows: TGCAGCGCCGTGGGACAGGGGAACACTGAAGCTTTCTTT.